Presented here are 21 T cell receptor beta chains from one specimen sequenced in a study of control samples from healthy donors and cancer patients. Clones were read by immunoSEQ multiplex PCR, and TCRdb kept only the in-frame ones, dropping some. This table has approximately 70,000 clones, over 75% appearing once. Source material: blood. The receptors shown here come from a man in his fifties or sixties in good health.

The chain couples TRBV29-1 to TRBJ2-7; tentative D call: TRBD1 (5 bases). In germline, CDR1 is SQVTM, CDR2 ANQGSEA. V dropped 4 bases and J dropped 11 bases, with 15 bases sitting between them. This CDR3 has 11 residues. CDR3 protein: CSVGGEGQEYF. The DNA for the CDR3 is TGCAGCGTTGGAGGAGAAGGACAAGAGTACTTC.

The chain employs TRBV5-1 and TRBJ1-1; D is perhaps TRBD1 (5 bases). Germline CDR1 SGHRS, CDR2 YFSETQ. V gave up 4 bases and J gave up 3 bases, with 16 bases separating them. There are 15 residues in the CDR3. CDR3 nucleotide sequence: TGCGCCAGCAGCCCGGAGGGCAGGGCGGACACTGAAGCTTTCTTT. This encodes CASSPEGRADTEAFF.

The V gene is TRBV28, the J gene TRBJ2-1; 7 bases align to TRBD2. With 7 bases clipped from V and 8 bases from J, the junction kept 14 bases outside the gene matches. The V gene's germline CDR1 is MDHEN and CDR2 SYDVKM. CDR3 length: 15 amino acids. The CDR3 DNA follows: TGTGCCAGCAATCCATGGATGGGGGGGAACGATGAGCAGTTCTTC. Translating gives CASNPWMGGNDEQFF.

This clone has only a few counts. The chain links TRBV28 to TRBJ1-2; D might be TRBD1 (5 bases). There are 12 residues in the CDR3. Trimming removed 9 bases from V and 4 bases from J, with 12 bases in between. Per germline, CDR1 MDHEN and CDR2 SYDVKM. CDR3 nucleotides: TGTGCCAGTCGCCAGGGCGGCTATGGCTACACCTTC. Protein sequence: CASRQGGYGYTF.

The genes are TRBV20-1 and TRBJ1-1, with D possibly being TRBD1 (5 bases). This CDR3 is 13 amino acids long. V gave up 3 bases and J gave up 3 bases, with 11 bases separating them. From germline, CDR1 is DFQATT and CDR2 SNEGSKA (reference sequence). The CDR3 coding sequence is TGCAGTGCTAGTTGGGGGGACGACACTGAAGCTTTCTTT. Its protein is CSASWGDDTEAFF.

The chain carries TRBV5-5 and TRBJ2-3; 9 bases are a match to TRBD2. Germline CDR1 SGHKS, CDR2 YYEKEE (reference sequence). This CDR3 is 16 amino acids long. The J segment lost 3 bases and the V segment lost 2 bases, leaving 7 bases of the junction unmatched. Here the CDR3 reads CASSLGLAGETDTQYF. In DNA, the CDR3 is TGTGCCAGCAGCTTAGGATTAGCGGGGGAGACAGATACGCAGTATTTT.

The rearrangement links TRBV9 to TRBJ1-5, with D tentatively TRBD1 (5 bases). V lost 2 bases and J 5 bases, leaving 11 bases between the germline ends. The CDR3 is made up of 14 amino acids. Germline lookup yields CDR1 SGDLS and CDR2 YYNGEE. The CDR3 DNA follows: TGTGCCAGCAGCGTCAAGGGACTGGATCAGCCCCAGCATTTT. Its protein product is CASSVKGLDQPQHF.

The chain employs TRBV6-5 and TRBJ1-1; 7 nucleotides match TRBD1. The germline V gene encodes CDR1 MNHEY and CDR2 SVGAGI. The CDR3 is 14 amino acids. The V and J ends lost 5 bases and 4 bases, in that order; junction bases with no gene match: 7. The CDR3 bases are TGTGCCAGCAGTATCGAACAGGGGCGCACTGAAGCTTTCTTT. It translates to CASSIEQGRTEAFF.

The chain combines TRBV4-3 with TRBJ2-7; the D is unclear. V lost 1 base and J 6 bases, leaving 16 bases between the germline ends. This CDR3 is built from 15 residues. Germline loops: CDR1 LGHNA, CDR2 YSLEER. CDR3 loop: CASSQGGGSFTEQYF. Here the CDR3 DNA reads TGCGCCAGCAGCCAAGGAGGCGGAAGTTTTACCGAGCAGTACTTC.

CDR3 DNA: TGTGCCAGCAGAAGGACCCCAGTCTCGCAGTATTTT. This encodes CASRRTPVSQYF. This rearrangement joins TRBV11-3 to TRBJ2-3; D uncertain. CDR3 length equals 12 residues. The V gene lost 6 bases and the J gene lost 10 bases, with 14 bases spanning the gap. Germline-derived CDR1 and CDR2 are SGHNT and YENEEA. Drawing the rest from reference TRBV11-3 and TRBJ2-3, the complete variable domain is EAGVVQSPRYKIIEKKQPVAFWCNPISGHNTLYWYLQNLGQGPELLIRYENEEAVDDSQLPKDRFSAERLKGVDSTLKIQPAELGDSAVYLCASRRTPVSQYFGPGTRLTVL.

This chain joins TRBV5-4 and TRBJ2-7; D gene uncertain. CDR1 and CDR2 (germline): SGHNT, YYREEE (reference sequence). V shed 3 bases and J shed 1 base, with 8 bases lying between them. This CDR3 is 13 amino acids long. CDR3 bases: TGTGCCAGCAGCTCCACAGTATCCTACGAGCAGTACTTC. Its translation is CASSSTVSYEQYF.

This rearrangement joins TRBV7-9 to TRBJ2-1, with D perhaps assigned TRBD1 or TRBD2 (5 bases each). Trimming shortened V by 9 bases and J by 8 bases, and 17 bases separated the two germline ends. The V gene's germline CDR1 is SEHNR and CDR2 FQNEAQ (reference sequence). CDR3 length: 13 amino acids. The CDR3 DNA reads as TGTGCCAGTTCCGCCATACGGGGCGATGAGCAGTTCTTC. It is translated as CASSAIRGDEQFF.

This chain uses TRBV9 with TRBJ2-3; no firm D call. In germline, CDR1 is SGDLS, CDR2 YYNGEE. The V end lost 4 bases, the J end lost 4 bases, and 7 bases lay between the germline ends. This CDR3 has 12 residues. The CDR3 here is CASSPDSDTQYF. The CDR3 DNA reads TGTGCCAGCAGCCCCGATTCAGATACGCAGTATTTT. Based on the CDR3 plus reference TRBV9 and TRBJ2-3, the full variable domain is DSGVTQTPKHLITATGQRVTLRCSPRSGDLSVYWYQQSLDQGLQFLIQYYNGEERAKGNILERFSAQQFPDLHSELNLSSLELGDSALYFCASSPDSDTQYFGPGTRLTVL.

By sample share, this clone is medium-sized (0.01 to 0.1%). The rearrangement links TRBV6-5 to TRBJ2-7; D possibly corresponds to TRBD1 (5 bases). This CDR3 has 15 residues. The germline gives CDR1 MNHEY, CDR2 SVGAGI. Trimming left V 4 bases short and J 3 bases short, with 16 bases between. The CDR3 DNA follows: TGTGCCAGCAGTTTCTATTCAACAGGTAACTACGAGCAGTACTTC. It translates to CASSFYSTGNYEQYF.

The CDR3 loop is CASSSPTGGQETQYF. The DNA of the CDR3 is TGTGCCAGCAGTTCCCCGACCGGGGGCCAAGAGACCCAGTACTTC. The chain is built from TRBV28 and TRBJ2-5, with a possible D match to TRBD2 (6 bases). Trimming shortened V by 4 bases and J by 1 base, and 13 bases separated the two germline ends. This CDR3 comprises 15 residues. Germline CDR1 and CDR2: MDHEN and SYDVKM.

The chain uses TRBV4-1 and TRBJ2-1; possible D gene TRBD2, 5 bases. Germline V gene sequence: CDR1 MGHRA, CDR2 YSYEKL. V was trimmed by 2 bases and J by 6 bases, leaving 11 bases between them. This CDR3 region has 14 residues. The CDR3 sequence: CASSQINRGNEQFF. CDR3 DNA: TGCGCCAGCAGCCAAATAAATCGGGGCAATGAGCAGTTCTTC.

This chain uses TRBV7-2 with TRBJ1-5; no clear D. The germline CDR1 and CDR2 sequences are SGHTA and FQGNSA. The V end lost 4 bases, the J end lost 4 bases, and 8 bases lay between the germline ends. The CDR3 is made up of 13 amino acids. CDR3 coding DNA: TGTGCCAGCAGCTCGCAGGCGAATCAGCCCCAGCATTTT. Amino acids: CASSSQANQPQHF.

This clone was seen only once. The chain uses TRBV4-3 and TRBJ1-2; tentatively, D is TRBD1 (6 bases). Germline values: CDR1 LGHNA, CDR2 YSLEER. Trimming removed 4 bases from V and 3 bases from J, with 12 bases in between. The CDR3 runs to 14 residues. The CDR3 DNA reads TGCGCCAGCAGCCCCAGGGGTGTAGACTATGGCTACACCTTC. Protein sequence: CASSPRGVDYGYTF.

The chain employs TRBV27 and TRBJ2-7, with D uncertain. V gave up 6 bases and J gave up 7 bases, with 22 bases separating them. Per the germline V gene, CDR1 is MNHEY and CDR2 is SMNVEV (reference sequence). The CDR3 sequence is 15 residues long. CDR3 coding DNA: TGTGCCAGCAGCCCTACCCTGGGCCTGCTAGTGGAGCAGTACTTC. Residues: CASSPTLGLLVEQYF.

V is TRBV29-1 and J is TRBJ2-5, with D uncertain. Trimming shortened V by 3 bases and J by 2 bases, and 7 bases separated the two germline ends. CDR3 size: 12 residues. Per the germline V gene, CDR1 is SQVTM and CDR2 is ANQGSEA. CDR3 amino acids: CSVDGLQETQYF. CDR3 DNA sequence: TGCAGCGTTGACGGGCTACAAGAGACCCAGTACTTC.

The chain has TRBV29-1 and TRBJ1-1; TRBD1 agrees at 7 bases. Trimming removed 4 bases from V and 1 base from J; junction bases left unmatched: 3. The length of the CDR3 is 13 residues. The germline V gene has CDR1 SQVTM and CDR2 ANQGSEA. In DNA, the CDR3 is TGCAGCGTTGGCGACAGGGCGAACACTGAAGCTTTCTTT. Translation: CSVGDRANTEAFF. Drawing the rest from reference TRBV29-1 and TRBJ1-1, the complete variable domain is SAVISQKPSRDICQRGTSLTIQCQVDSQVTMMFWYRQQPGQSLTLIATANQGSEATYESGFVIDKFPISRPNLTFSTLTVSNMSPEDSSIYLCSVGDRANTEAFFGQGTRLTVV.